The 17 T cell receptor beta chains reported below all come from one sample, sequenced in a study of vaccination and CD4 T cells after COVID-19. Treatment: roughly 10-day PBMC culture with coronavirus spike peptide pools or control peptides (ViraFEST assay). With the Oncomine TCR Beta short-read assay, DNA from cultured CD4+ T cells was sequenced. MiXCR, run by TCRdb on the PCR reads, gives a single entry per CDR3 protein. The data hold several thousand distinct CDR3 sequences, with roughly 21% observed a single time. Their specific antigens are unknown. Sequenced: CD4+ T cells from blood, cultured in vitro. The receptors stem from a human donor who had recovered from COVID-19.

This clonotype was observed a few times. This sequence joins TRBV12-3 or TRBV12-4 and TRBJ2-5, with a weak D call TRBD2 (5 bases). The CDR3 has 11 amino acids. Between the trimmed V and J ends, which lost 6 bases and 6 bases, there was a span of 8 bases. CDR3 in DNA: TGTGCCAGCAGACGCGGGCAGACCCAGTACTTC. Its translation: CASRRGQTQYF.

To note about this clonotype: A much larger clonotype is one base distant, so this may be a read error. The CDR3 region has the DNA TGCGCCAGCAGGGATTGGACAGACGACTATGGCTACGCCTTC. The encoded protein is CASRDWTDDYGYAF. This chain connects TRBV10-2 to TRBJ1-2, with D perhaps matching TRBD1 (6 bases). The CDR3 consists of 14 residues. CDR1 is WSHSY, CDR2 SAAADI, per germline.

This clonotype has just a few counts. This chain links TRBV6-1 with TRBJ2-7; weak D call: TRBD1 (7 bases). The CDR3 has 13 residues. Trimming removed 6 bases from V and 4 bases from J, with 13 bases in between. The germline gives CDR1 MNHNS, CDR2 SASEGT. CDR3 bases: TGTGCCAGCAGGGAGGGGGCGCGTTACGAGCAGTACTTC. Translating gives CASREGARYEQYF.

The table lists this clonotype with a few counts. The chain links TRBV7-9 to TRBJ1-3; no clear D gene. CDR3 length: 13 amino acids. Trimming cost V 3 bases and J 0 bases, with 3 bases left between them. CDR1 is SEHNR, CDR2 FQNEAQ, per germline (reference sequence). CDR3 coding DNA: TGTGCCAGCAGCTTGAGCTCTGGAAACACCATATATTTT. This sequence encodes CASSLSSGNTIYF.

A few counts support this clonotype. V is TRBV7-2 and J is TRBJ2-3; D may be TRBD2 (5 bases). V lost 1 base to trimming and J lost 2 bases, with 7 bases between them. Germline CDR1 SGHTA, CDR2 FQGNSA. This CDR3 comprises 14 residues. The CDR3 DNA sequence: TGTGCCAGCAGCTTAGAGCGGTTCACAGATACGCAGTATTTT. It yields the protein CASSLERFTDTQYF.

The DNA of the CDR3 is TGTGCCAGTAAAAGGGCCGCCGACAGCCGCACAGATACGCAGTATTTT. It encodes CASKRAADSRTDTQYF. The gene calls are TRBV19 and TRBJ2-3; possibly TRBD1 for D (5 bases). V lost 7 bases and J 1 base, leaving 18 bases between the germline ends. CDR3 length: 16 residues. Germline CDR1 LNHDA, CDR2 SQIVND (reference sequence).

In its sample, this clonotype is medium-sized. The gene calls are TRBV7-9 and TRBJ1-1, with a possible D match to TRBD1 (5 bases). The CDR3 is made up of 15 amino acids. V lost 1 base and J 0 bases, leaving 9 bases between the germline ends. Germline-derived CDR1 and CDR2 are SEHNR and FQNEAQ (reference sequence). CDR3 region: CASSLVWTLNTEAFF. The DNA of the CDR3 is TGTGCCAGCAGCTTAGTTTGGACACTGAACACTGAAGCTTTCTTT.

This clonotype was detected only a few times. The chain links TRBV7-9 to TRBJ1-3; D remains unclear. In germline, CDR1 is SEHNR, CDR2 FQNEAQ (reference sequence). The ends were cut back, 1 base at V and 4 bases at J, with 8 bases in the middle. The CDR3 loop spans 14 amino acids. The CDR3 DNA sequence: TGTGCCAGCAGCTTAGAGGTCAGAGGAAACACCATATATTTT. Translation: CASSLEVRGNTIYF.

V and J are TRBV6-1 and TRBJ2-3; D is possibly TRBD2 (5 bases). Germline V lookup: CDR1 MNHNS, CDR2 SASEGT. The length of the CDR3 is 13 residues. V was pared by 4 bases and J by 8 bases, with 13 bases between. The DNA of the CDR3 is TGTGCCAGCAGTGGGACCCGGGCGGGTACGCAGTATTTT. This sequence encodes CASSGTRAGTQYF.

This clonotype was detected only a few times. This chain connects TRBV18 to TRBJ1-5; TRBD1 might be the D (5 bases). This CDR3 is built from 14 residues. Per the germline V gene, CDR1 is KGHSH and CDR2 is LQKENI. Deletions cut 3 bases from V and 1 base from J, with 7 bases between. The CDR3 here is CASSPGGSNQPQHF. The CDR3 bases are TGTGCCAGCTCACCGGGGGGGAGCAATCAGCCCCAGCATTTT.

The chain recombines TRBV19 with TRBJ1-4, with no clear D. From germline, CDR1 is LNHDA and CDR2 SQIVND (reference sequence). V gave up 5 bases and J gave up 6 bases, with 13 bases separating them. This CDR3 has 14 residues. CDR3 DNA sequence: TGTGCCAGTAGTCGACAAAGTGCTGATGAAAAACTGTTTTTT. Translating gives CASSRQSADEKLFF.

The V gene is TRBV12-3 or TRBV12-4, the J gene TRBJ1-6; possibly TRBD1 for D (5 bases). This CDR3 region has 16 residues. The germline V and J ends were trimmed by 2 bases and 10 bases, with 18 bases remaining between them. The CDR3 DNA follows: TGTGCCAGCAGTTTAAGTAGCCAGGGTGGGCGCTCACCCCTCCACTTT. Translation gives CASSLSSQGGRSPLHF.

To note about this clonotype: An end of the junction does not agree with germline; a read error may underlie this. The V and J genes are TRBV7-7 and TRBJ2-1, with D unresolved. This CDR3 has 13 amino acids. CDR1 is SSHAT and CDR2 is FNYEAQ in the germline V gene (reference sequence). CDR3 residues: CASSSDPGNEQFF. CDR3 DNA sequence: TGTGCTAGCAGCTCAGACCCAGGAAATGAGCAGTTCTTC.

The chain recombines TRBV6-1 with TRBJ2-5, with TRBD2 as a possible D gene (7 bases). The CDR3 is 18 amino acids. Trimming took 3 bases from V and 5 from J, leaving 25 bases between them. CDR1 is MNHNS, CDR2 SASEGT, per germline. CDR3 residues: CASSEAAGGRWVSETQYF. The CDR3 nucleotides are TGTGCCAGCAGTGAGGCGGCCGGGGGGCGGTGGGTTAGCGAGACCCAGTACTTC.

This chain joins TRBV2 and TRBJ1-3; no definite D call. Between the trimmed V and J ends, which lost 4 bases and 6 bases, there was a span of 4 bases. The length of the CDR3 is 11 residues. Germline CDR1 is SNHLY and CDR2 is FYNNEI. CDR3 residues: CASSVKNTIYF. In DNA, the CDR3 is TGTGCCAGCAGTGTGAAAAACACCATATATTTT.

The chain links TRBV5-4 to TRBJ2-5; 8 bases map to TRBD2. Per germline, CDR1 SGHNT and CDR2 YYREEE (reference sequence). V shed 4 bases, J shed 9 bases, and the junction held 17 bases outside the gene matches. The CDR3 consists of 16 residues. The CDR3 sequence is CASSPGGTGRYLAQYF. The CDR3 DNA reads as TGTGCCAGCAGCCCGGGGGGGACCGGGAGGTATTTGGCCCAGTACTTC.

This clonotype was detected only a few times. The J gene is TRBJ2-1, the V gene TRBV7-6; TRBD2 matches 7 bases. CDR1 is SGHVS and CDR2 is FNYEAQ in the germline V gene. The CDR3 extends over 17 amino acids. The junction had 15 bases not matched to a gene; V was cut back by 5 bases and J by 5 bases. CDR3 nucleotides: TGTGCCAGCAGCAAAACCCGGACTAGTAGGGATGACAATGAGCAGTTCTTC. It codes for CASSKTRTSRDDNEQFF.